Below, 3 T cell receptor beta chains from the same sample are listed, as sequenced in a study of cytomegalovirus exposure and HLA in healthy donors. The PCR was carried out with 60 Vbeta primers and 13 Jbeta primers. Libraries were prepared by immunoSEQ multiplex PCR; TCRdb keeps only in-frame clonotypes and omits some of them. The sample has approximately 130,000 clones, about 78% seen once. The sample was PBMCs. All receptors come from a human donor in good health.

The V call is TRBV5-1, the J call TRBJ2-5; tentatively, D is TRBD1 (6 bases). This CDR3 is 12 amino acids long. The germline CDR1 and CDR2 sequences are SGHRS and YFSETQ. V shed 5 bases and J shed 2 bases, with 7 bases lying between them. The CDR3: CASRTGQETQYF. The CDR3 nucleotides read TGCGCCAGCAGGACAGGACAAGAGACCCAGTACTTC. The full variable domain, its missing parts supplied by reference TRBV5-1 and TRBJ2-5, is KAGVTQTPRYLIKTRGQQVTLSCSPISGHRSVSWYQQTPGQGLQFLFEYFSETQRNKGNFPGRFSGRQFSNSRSEMNVSTLELGDSALYLCASRTGQETQYFGPGTRLLVL.

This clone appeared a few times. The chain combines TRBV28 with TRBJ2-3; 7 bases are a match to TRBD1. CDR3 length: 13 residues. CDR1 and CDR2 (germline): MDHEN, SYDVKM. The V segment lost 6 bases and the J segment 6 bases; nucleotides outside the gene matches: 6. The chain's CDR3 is CASSPDRWDTQYF. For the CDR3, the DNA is TGTGCCAGCAGCCCGGACAGGTGGGATACGCAGTATTTT.

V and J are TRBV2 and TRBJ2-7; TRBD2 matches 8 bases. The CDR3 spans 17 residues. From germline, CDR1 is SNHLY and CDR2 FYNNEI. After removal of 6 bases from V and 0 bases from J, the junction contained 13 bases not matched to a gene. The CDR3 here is CASSRLGGSGASYEQYF. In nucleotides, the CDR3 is TGTGCCAGCAGCCGTCTGGGGGGTAGCGGGGCCTCCTACGAGCAGTACTTC.